This T cell receptor (beta chain) emerged from a study of T-cell memory formation after mild COVID-19 (dated by TCRdb to the early 2020s). In the study overall: TCR sequence clusters from the two donors were found to be largely donor specific. In two donors, T-cell clones that expanded and contracted after mild COVID-19 were tracked by sequencing TCRalpha and TCRbeta repertoires over time. Two young, previously healthy adult volunteers, one female and one male, were included in the cohort.

Germline trimming amounts to 3 bases on V and 0 bases on J, with 6 as the count of junction bases outside the gene matches. CDR3 length: 18 amino acids, cysteine to phenylalanine. Only CDR3 DNA is held: 54 bases, read in frame from base 1. The germline V gene provides CDR1 SGHVS and CDR2 FNYEAQ. On this clonotype itself: The antigen it recognizes is unknown. Nothing much larger sits one base from this clone, and base qualities are not available.

Reads for this sample came from an Illumina NovaSeq 6000. TCRalpha and TCRbeta cDNA libraries were built by 5'RACE with constant-segment primers, adding sample barcodes and unique molecular identifiers. RNA was extracted from every sample with Trizol reagent. Amplification of the libraries took two PCR steps, and the second step added a second sample barcode plus Illumina TruSeq adapters. Libraries were sequenced on an Illumina NovaSeq with 2 x 150 bp paired-end reads. Per the original workflow: Reads were demultiplexed and collapsed into UMI-guided consensus sequences with migec v1.2.7. Using mixcr v2.1.11, UMI consensuses were aligned to TRA and TRB V and J templates and then assembled into clonotypes. A clonotype was counted as expanded or contracted only when both edgeR and NoisET called the clonotype significant, with the noise models trained on biological replicates. edgeR calls used a false discovery rate-adjusted p below 0.01 and a log2 fold-change threshold of 1. As an exploratory analysis of dynamics, PCA with hierarchical clustering was applied to max-normalized trajectories of the 1000 most abundant clonotypes. The CD4 or CD8 phenotype of responding clones was assigned using the separately sequenced CD4+ and CD8+ repertoires. TCRdb ran its own pipeline on the public reads, namely fastp trimming at Q25 and MiXCR clone calling, and kept in-frame beta chains. Identical CDR3 protein sequences are pooled into one entry, listed with their most common genes and DNA. Clone size and V and J calls follow TCRdb, not the original study. Counted in this sample were some 45,000 distinct CDR3 sequences; 25% to 30% of them appeared once. The ten largest clones capture 43% of the sample.

Study-level results and caveats: Balanced CD4/CD8 phenotypes were observed for clones contracting from day 15 to 85, whereas a bias towards CD4+ was observed for a second wave of clones expanding from day 15 to 37. The detection of some responding clones in pre-infection memory suggests that pre-existing cross-reactive memory T cells joined the SARS-CoV-2 response. Contracting CD4+ clones were located mainly in the CM and EM memory subsets, whereas CD8+ clones were found to be enriched in EMRA. Only two mild cases were covered by the study, and larger cohorts that include severe cases with pre-infection samples were considered necessary. SARS-CoV-2 specificity of the second-wave clones peaking on day 37 was not confirmed.

Ficoll-Paque density gradient centrifugation was the method used to isolate PBMCs. The material sequenced was PBMCs or a T cell subset sorted from them (not recorded which). The clonotype was recovered from a man younger than 35 who had mild COVID-19 (a few samples of this study predate the infection). The sample titles of this study are shuffled in the database, so cell type and time point are left out; the donor was told from shared clones. Recombination joined TRBV7-6 with TRBJ2-5, and TRBD2 matches 14 of the central bases. CDR3 loop: CASSFPGTSGGNQETQYF. The nucleotide sequence reads TGTGCCAGCAGCTTCCCCGGGACTAGCGGGGGAAACCAAGAGACCCAGTACTTC.